This T cell receptor beta chain is drawn from a study of shared clonotypes between healthy human individuals. Germline V gene data show CDR1 as SGHAT and CDR2 as FQNNGV. This CDR3 spans 16 amino acids. Trimming removed 5 bases from V and 1 base from J; junction bases left unmatched: 10. Naive CD8 cells lacked CD45RO and underwent positive selection for CCR7, leaving out terminally differentiated effector memory CD45RA+ cells. This clone was seen a single time. Under the authors' procedure: ImmunoSEQ output lacked quality scores and full-length reads, limiting matched filtering. Libraries were prepared by immunoSEQ multiplex PCR; TCRdb keeps only in-frame clonotypes and omits some of them. V and J calls and clone size are those listed in that table; D and trimming were worked out from the DNA. This table has fewer than 1 million clones, about 96% appearing once.

This sequence originates from a man aged 30 to 39 in good health. Input material: naive CD8+ T cells sorted from blood. V usage is TRBV11-2 and J usage is TRBJ2-7; TRBD2 agrees at 8 bases. CDR3 nucleotides: TGTGCCAGCAGCCCCGGGATAGCGGGAACTTCCTACGAGCAGTACTTC. Its translation is CASSPGIAGTSYEQYF.